This T cell receptor (beta chain) was recorded in a study of T cell responses to AZD1222 COVID-19 vaccine. Germline loops: CDR1 SGHAT, CDR2 FQNNGV. The CDR3 covers 17 residues. V lost 1 base to trimming and J lost 1 base, with 15 bases between them. Clones were sequenced by immunoSEQ multiplex PCR, and TCRdb holds only the in-frame ones, with some missing. This table holds under 150,000 clones, almost 95% found once. The receptor's source is an adult who received the AZD1222 COVID-19 vaccine. The V and J genes are TRBV11-2 and TRBJ2-3; D might be TRBD2 (6 bases). This specimen consisted of peripheral blood, obtained 28 days after the second AZD1222 dose. CDR3 loop: CASSLALRDFGTDTQYF. Written as DNA, the CDR3 is TGTGCCAGCAGCTTAGCCCTCCGGGACTTTGGCACAGATACGCAGTATTTT.